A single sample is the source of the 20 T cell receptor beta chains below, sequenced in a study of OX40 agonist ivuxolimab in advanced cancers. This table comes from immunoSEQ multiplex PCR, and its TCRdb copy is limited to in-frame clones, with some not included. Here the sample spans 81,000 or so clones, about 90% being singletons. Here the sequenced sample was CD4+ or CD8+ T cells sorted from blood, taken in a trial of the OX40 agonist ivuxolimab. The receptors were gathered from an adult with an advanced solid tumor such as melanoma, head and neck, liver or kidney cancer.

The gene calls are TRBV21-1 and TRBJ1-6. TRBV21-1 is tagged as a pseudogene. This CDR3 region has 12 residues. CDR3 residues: CASSHKFSPLHF. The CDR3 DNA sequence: TGTGCCAGCAGCCATAAATTTTCACCCCTCCACTTT.

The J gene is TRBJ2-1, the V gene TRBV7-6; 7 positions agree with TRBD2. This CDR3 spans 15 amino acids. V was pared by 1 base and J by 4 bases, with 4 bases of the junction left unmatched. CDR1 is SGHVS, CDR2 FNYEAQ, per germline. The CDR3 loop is CASSLEAGWYNEQFF. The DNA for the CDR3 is TGTGCCAGCAGCTTAGAAGCGGGGTGGTACAATGAGCAGTTCTTC.

Here the CDR3 reads CASSQEAAPYPQHF. The CDR3 region has the DNA TGCGCCAGCAGCCAAGAGGCAGCCCCGTATCCCCAGCATTTT. The chain is built from TRBV4-1 and TRBJ1-5; D uncertain. The CDR3 runs 14 residues. Germline values: CDR1 MGHRA, CDR2 YSYEKL. Trimming cost V 0 bases and J 10 bases, with 13 bases left between them.

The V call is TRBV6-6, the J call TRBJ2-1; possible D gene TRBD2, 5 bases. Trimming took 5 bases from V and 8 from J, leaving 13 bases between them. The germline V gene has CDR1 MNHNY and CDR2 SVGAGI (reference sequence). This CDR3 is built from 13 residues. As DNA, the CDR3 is TGTGCCAGCAGTACGGAGAGGGTCGATGAGCAGTTCTTC. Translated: CASSTERVDEQFF.

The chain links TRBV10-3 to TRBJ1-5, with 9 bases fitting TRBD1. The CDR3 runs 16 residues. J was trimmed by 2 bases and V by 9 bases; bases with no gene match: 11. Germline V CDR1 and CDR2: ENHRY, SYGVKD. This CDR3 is CAIGQGRSGGNQPQHF. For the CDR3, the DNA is TGTGCCATAGGACAGGGGAGGTCGGGCGGCAATCAGCCCCAGCATTTT.

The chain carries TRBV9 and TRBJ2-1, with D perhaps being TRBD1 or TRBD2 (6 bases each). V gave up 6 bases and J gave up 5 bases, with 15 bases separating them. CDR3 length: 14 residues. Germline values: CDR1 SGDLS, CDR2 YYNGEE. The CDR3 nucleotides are TGTGCCAGCACCGGGACTGGGGGCGACAATGAGCAGTTCTTC. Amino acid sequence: CASTGTGGDNEQFF.

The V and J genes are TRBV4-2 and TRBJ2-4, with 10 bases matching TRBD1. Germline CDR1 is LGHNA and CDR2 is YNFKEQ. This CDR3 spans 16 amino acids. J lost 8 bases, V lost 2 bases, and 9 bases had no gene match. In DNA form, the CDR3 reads TGTGCCAGCAGCCAATTCTCGACAGGGGGCCGGGACATTCAGTACTTC. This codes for CASSQFSTGGRDIQYF.

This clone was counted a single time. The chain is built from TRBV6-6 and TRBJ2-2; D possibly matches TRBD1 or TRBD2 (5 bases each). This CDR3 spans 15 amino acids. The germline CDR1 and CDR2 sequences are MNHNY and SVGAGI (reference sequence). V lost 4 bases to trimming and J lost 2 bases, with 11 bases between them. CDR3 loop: CASSSRGQNTGELFF. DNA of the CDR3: TGTGCCAGCAGTTCCCGGGGCCAAAACACCGGGGAGCTGTTTTTT.

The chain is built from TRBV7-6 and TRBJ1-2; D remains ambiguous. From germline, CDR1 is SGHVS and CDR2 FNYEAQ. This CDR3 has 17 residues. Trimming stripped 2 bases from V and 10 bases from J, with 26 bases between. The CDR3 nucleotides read TGTGCCAGCAGCTTATCCCCTATCATGGGTCCGGTCCTCTTCTACACCTTC. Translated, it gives CASSLSPIMGPVLFYTF.

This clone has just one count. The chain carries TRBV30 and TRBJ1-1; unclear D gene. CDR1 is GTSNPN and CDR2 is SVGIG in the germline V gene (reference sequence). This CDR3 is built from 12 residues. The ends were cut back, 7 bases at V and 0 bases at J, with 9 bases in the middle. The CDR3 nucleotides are TGTGCCTACGGTATAATGAACACTGAAGCTTTCTTT. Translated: CAYGIMNTEAFF.

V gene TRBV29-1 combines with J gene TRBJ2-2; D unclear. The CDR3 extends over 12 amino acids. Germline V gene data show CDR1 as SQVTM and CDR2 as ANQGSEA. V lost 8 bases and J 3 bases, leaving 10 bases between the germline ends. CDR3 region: CSFSLHTGELFF. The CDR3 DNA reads TGCAGCTTCAGCCTCCACACCGGGGAGCTGTTTTTT.

CDR3 DNA: TGTGCCAGCAGCGTTTTTGGGGCCACAGATACGCAGTATTTT. Its protein is CASSVFGATDTQYF. J is TRBJ2-3 and V is TRBV9, with D possibly matching TRBD1 (5 bases). The germline gives CDR1 SGDLS, CDR2 YYNGEE. The length of the CDR3 is 14 residues. Between the trimmed V and J ends, which lost 2 bases and 2 bases, there was a span of 9 bases.

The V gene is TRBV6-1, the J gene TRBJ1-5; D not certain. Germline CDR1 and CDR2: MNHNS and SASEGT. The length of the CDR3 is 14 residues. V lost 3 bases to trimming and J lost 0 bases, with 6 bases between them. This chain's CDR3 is CASSEWDSNQPQHF. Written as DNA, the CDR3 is TGTGCCAGCAGTGAGTGGGATAGCAATCAGCCCCAGCATTTT.

The CDR3 DNA follows: TGTGCCAGCTCCCCTCGGGGCAGGGGGCATGACAATCAGCCCCAGCATTTT. Its protein is CASSPRGRGHDNQPQHF. V is TRBV28 and J is TRBJ1-5; 8 bases line up with TRBD1. J gave up 3 bases and V 8 bases, and 15 bases lay outside the gene matches. CDR3 length: 17 amino acids. Germline-derived CDR1 and CDR2 are MDHEN and SYDVKM.

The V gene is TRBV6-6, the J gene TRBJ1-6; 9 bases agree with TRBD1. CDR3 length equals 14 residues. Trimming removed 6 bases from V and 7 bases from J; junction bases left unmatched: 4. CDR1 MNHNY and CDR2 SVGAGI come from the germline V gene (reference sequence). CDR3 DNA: TGTGCCAGCAGCCCGGGACAGGGAAATTCACCCCTCCACTTT. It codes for CASSPGQGNSPLHF.

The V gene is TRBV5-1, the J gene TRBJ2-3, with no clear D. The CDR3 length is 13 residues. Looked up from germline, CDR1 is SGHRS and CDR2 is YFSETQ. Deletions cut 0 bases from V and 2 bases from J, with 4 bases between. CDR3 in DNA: TGCGCCAGCAGCTTGGACCCCACAGATACGCAGTATTTT. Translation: CASSLDPTDTQYF.

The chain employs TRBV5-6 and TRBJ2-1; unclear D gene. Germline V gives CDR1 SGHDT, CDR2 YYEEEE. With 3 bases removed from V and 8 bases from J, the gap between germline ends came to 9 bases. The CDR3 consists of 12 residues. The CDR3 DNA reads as TGTGCCAGCAGCTCCCCTGCCGATGAGCAGTTCTTC. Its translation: CASSSPADEQFF.

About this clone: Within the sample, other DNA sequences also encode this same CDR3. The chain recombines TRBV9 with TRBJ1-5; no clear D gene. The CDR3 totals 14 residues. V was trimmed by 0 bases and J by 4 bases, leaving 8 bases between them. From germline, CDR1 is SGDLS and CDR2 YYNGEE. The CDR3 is CASSVAGGNQPQHF. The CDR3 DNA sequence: TGTGCCAGCAGCGTAGCTGGAGGGAATCAGCCCCAGCATTTT.

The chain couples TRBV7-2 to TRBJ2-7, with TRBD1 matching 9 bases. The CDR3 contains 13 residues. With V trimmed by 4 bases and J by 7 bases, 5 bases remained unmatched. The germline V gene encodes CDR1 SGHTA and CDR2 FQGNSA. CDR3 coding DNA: TGTGCCAGCAGCTCAAGGACAGGGGAGGAGCAGTACTTC. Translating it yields CASSSRTGEEQYF.

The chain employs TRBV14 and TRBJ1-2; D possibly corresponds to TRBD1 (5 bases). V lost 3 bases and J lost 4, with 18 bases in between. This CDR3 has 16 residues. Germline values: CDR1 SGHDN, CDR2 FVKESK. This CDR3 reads CASSHANRPGPYGYTF. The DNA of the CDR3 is TGTGCCAGCAGCCATGCAAATAGACCGGGACCCTATGGCTACACCTTC.